This is a list of T cell receptor beta chains from one sample in a study of OX40 agonist ivuxolimab in advanced cancers. Measured with immunoSEQ multiplex PCR; TCRdb has only the in-frame clones, and not every one. The table includes about 64,000 clones, 87% detected once. The sample here was CD4+ or CD8+ T cells sorted from blood, taken in a trial of the OX40 agonist ivuxolimab. Source of these receptors: an adult with an advanced solid tumor such as melanoma, head and neck, liver or kidney cancer. The CDR3 runs from the conserved cysteine through the conserved F or W. The order of the fields is J gene, D gene, V gene, clone size, CDR3 protein, CDR3 DNA. A D gene is named only where the DNA matches it firmly. For some rows the clone size is stated as once, few or many, or as a class when expanded; others skip it.

J gene: TRBJ1-1
D gene: NA
V gene: TRBV4-3
clone size: NA
CDR3 protein: CASSQELGLNTEAFF
CDR3 DNA: TGCGCCAGCAGCCAAGAGTTGGGGTTGAACACTGAAGCTTTCTTT

J gene: TRBJ2-1
D gene: TRBD1
V gene: TRBV11-3
clone size: NA
CDR3 protein: CASTTGQEYNEQFF
CDR3 DNA: TGTGCCAGCACAACCGGACAGGAGTACAATGAGCAGTTCTTC

J gene: TRBJ2-7
D gene: NA
V gene: TRBV18
clone size: NA
CDR3 protein: CASSRGSTSNEQYF
CDR3 DNA: TGTGCCAGCTCACGAGGGTCGACATCCAACGAGCAGTACTTC

J gene: TRBJ2-4
D gene: NA
V gene: TRBV28
clone size: NA
CDR3 protein: CASSPAGLGNIQYF
CDR3 DNA: TGTGCCAGCAGCCCTGCAGGGCTTGGAAACATTCAGTACTTC

J gene: TRBJ1-5
D gene: NA
V gene: TRBV19
clone size: once
CDR3 protein: CASRGEGHNQPQHF
CDR3 DNA: TGTGCCAGCAGGGGCGAGGGACACAATCAGCCCCAGCATTTT

J gene: TRBJ2-1
D gene: TRBD2
V gene: TRBV19
clone size: NA
CDR3 protein: CASSIDDYGTSGRWGYNEQFF
CDR3 DNA: TGTGCCAGTAGTATAGACGATTACGGGACTAGCGGGAGGTGGGGCTACAATGAGCAGTTCTTC

J gene: TRBJ1-1
D gene: NA
V gene: TRBV25-1
clone size: few
CDR3 protein: CASRDWRTEAFF
CDR3 DNA: TGTGCCAGCAGAGACTGGAGGACTGAAGCTTTCTTT

J gene: TRBJ2-5
D gene: NA
V gene: TRBV18
clone size: once
CDR3 protein: CASSPLGGPETQYF
CDR3 DNA: TGTGCCAGCTCACCACTGGGGGGGCCGGAGACCCAGTACTTC

J gene: TRBJ2-3
D gene: TRBD2
V gene: TRBV10-3
clone size: NA
CDR3 protein: CAISAGTSGSVADTQYF
CDR3 DNA: TGTGCCATCAGTGCCGGGACTAGCGGGAGTGTCGCAGATACGCAGTATTTT

J gene: TRBJ2-3
D gene: NA
V gene: TRBV7-8
clone size: NA
CDR3 protein: CASSLGPDTQYF
CDR3 DNA: TGTGCCAGCAGCTTAGGTCCAGATACGCAGTATTTT

J gene: TRBJ2-7
D gene: TRBD1
V gene: TRBV14
clone size: once
CDR3 protein: CASSQAGTALSEQYF
CDR3 DNA: TGTGCCAGCAGCCAAGCCGGGACAGCCCTTTCCGAGCAGTACTTC

J gene: TRBJ2-5
D gene: TRBD2
V gene: TRBV6-1
clone size: NA
CDR3 protein: CASSELAGVETQYF
CDR3 DNA: TGTGCCAGCAGTGAGCTAGCGGGGGTGGAGACCCAGTACTTC

J gene: TRBJ1-6
D gene: NA
V gene: TRBV5-5
clone size: once
CDR3 protein: CASSPRTDSYNSPLHF
CDR3 DNA: TGTGCCAGCAGCCCACGGACTGACTCCTATAATTCACCCCTCCACTTT

J gene: TRBJ2-7
D gene: NA
V gene: TRBV7-8
clone size: NA
CDR3 protein: CASSLGPVSYEQYF
CDR3 DNA: TGTGCCAGCAGCTTAGGGCCAGTCTCCTACGAGCAGTACTTC

J gene: TRBJ2-7
D gene: TRBD1
V gene: TRBV7-3
clone size: NA
CDR3 protein: CASSLAGTASYEQYF
CDR3 DNA: TGTGCCAGCAGCTTAGCCGGGACAGCATCCTACGAGCAGTACTTC

J gene: TRBJ2-7
D gene: NA
V gene: TRBV28
clone size: NA
CDR3 protein: CASSLVRYEQYF
CDR3 DNA: TGTGCCAGCAGTTTAGTCCGCTACGAGCAGTACTTC